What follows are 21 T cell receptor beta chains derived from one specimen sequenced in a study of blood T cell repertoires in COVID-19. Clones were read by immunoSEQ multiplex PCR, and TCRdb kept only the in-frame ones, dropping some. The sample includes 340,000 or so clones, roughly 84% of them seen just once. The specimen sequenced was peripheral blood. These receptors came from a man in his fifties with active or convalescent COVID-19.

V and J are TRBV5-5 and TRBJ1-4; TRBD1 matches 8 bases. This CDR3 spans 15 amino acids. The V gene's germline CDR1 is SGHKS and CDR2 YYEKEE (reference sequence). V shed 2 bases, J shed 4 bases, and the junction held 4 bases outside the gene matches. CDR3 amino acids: CASSFWTGLNEKLFF. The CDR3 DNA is TGTGCCAGCAGCTTTTGGACAGGGCTTAATGAAAAACTGTTTTTT.

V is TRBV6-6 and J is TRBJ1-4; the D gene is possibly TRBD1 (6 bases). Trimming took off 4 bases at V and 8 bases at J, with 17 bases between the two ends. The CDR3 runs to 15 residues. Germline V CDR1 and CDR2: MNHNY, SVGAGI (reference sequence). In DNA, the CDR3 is TGTGCCAGCAGTTTCGAGGGGGGGTTTGGAGAAAAACTGTTTTTT. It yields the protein CASSFEGGFGEKLFF.

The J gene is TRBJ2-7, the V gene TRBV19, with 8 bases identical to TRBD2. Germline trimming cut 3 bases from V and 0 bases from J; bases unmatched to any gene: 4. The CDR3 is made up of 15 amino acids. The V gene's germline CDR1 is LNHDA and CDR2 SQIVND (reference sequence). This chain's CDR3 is CASSISGTSSYEQYF. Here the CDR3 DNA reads TGTGCCAGTAGTATTAGCGGGACCAGCTCCTACGAGCAGTACTTC.

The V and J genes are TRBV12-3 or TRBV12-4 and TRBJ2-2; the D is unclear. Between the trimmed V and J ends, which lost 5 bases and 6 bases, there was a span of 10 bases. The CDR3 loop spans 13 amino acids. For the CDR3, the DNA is TGTGCCAGCAGTCAGTATATCCCCGGGGAGCTGTTTTTT. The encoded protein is CASSQYIPGELFF.

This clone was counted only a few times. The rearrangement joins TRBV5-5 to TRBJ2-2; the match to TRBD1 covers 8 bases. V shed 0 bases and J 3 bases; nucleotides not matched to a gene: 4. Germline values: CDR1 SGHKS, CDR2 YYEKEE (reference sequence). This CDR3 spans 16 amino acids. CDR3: CASSLGQGTYTGELFF. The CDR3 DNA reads TGTGCCAGCAGCTTGGGACAGGGGACCTACACCGGGGAGCTGTTTTTT.

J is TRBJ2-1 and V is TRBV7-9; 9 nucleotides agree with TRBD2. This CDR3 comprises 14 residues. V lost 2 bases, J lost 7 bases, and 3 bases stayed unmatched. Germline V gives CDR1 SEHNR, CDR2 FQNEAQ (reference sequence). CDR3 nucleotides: TGTGCCAGCAGCTTAACAGGACTAGCGAATGAGCAGTTCTTC. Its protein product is CASSLTGLANEQFF.

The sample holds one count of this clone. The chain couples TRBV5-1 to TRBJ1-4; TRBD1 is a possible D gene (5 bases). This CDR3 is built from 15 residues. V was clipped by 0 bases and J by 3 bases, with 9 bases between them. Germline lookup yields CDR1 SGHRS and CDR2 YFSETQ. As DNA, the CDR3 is TGCGCCAGCAGCTTGGGGCAGGGCTCTAATGAAAAACTGTTTTTT. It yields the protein CASSLGQGSNEKLFF.

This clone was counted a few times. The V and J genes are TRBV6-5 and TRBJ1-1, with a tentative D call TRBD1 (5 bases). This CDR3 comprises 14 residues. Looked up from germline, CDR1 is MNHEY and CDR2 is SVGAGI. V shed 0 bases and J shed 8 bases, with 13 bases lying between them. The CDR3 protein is CASSYSAWGPEAFF. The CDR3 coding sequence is TGTGCCAGCAGTTACTCGGCGTGGGGCCCCGAAGCTTTCTTT.

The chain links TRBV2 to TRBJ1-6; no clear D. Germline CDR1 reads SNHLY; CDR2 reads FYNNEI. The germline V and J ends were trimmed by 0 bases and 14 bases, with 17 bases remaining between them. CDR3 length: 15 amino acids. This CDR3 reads CASSEARGGPESLHF. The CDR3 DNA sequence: TGTGCCAGCAGTGAAGCAAGAGGAGGTCCCGAGTCCCTCCACTTT.

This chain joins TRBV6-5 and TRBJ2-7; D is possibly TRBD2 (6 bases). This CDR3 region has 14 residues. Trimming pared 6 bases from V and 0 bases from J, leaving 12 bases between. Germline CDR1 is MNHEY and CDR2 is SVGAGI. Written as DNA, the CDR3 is TGTGCCAGCAGCGCGGGACTTAGCTCCTACGAGCAGTACTTC. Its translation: CASSAGLSSYEQYF.

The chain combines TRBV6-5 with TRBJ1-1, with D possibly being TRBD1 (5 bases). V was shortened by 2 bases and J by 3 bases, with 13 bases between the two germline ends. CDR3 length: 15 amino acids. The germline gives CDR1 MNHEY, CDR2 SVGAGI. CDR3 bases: TGTGCCAGCAGTTACGAGCCAACGGGGGACACTGAAGCTTTCTTT. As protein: CASSYEPTGDTEAFF.

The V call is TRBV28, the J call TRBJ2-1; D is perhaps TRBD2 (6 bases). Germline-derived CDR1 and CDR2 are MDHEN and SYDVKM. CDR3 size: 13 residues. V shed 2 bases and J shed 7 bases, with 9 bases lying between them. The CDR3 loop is CASSLAGRNEQFF. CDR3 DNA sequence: TGTGCCAGCAGTTTAGCGGGAAGAAATGAGCAGTTCTTC.

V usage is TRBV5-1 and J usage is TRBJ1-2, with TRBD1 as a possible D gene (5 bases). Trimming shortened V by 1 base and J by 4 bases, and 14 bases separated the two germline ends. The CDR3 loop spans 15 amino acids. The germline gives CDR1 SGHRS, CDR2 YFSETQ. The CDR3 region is CASSLTSTARYGYTF. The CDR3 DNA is TGCGCCAGCAGCTTGACGTCGACAGCCCGCTATGGCTACACCTTC.

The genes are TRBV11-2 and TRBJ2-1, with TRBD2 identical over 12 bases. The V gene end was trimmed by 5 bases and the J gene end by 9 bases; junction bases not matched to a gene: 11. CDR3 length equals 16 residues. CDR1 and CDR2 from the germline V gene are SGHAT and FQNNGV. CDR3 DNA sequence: TGTGCCAGCAGCCCGCTACCGGGACTAGCGGGTGGTGAGCAGTTCTTC. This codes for CASSPLPGLAGGEQFF.

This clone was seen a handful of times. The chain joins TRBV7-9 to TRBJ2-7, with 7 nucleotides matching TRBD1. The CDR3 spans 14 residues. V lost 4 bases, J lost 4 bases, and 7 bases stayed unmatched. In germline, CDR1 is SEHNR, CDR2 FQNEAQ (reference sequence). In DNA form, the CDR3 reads TGTGCCAGCAGCTATGACAGGGCAAGATACGAGCAGTACTTC. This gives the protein CASSYDRARYEQYF.

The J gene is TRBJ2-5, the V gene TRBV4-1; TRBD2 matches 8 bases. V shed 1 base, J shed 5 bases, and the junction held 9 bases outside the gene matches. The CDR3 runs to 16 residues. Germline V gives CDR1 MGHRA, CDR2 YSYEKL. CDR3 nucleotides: TGCGCCAGCAGCCAAGCAGGATTAGCGGGGTCGGAGACCCAGTACTTC. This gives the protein CASSQAGLAGSETQYF.

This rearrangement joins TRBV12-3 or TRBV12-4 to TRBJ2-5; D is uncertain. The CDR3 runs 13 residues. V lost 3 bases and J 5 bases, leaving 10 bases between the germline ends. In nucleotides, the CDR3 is TGTGCCAGCAGTTTCCAGACATCGGAGACCCAGTACTTC. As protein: CASSFQTSETQYF.

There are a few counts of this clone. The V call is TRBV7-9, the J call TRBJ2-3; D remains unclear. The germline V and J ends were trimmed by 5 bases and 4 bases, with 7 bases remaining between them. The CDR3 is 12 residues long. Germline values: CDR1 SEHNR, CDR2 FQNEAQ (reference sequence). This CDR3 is CASSETADTQYF. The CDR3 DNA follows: TGTGCCAGCAGCGAAACGGCAGATACGCAGTATTTT.

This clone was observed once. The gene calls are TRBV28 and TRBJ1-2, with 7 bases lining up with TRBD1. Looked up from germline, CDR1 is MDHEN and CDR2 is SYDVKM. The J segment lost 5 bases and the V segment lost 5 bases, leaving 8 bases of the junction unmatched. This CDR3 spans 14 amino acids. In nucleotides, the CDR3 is TGTGCCAGCAGTCCTGGACAGGCCGTATATGGCTACACCTTC. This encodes CASSPGQAVYGYTF.

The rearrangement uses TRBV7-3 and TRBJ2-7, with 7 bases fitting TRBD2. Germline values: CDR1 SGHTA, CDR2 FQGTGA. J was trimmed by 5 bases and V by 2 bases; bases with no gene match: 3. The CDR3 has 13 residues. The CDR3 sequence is CASSLGGEDEQYF. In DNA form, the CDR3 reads TGTGCCAGCAGCTTAGGGGGGGAAGACGAGCAGTACTTC. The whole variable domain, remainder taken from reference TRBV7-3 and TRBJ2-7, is GAGVSQTPSNKVTEKGKYVELRCDPISGHTALYWYRQSLGQGPEFLIYFQGTGAADDSGLPNDRFFAVRPEGSVSTLKIQRTERGDSAVYLCASSLGGEDEQYFGPGTRLTVT.

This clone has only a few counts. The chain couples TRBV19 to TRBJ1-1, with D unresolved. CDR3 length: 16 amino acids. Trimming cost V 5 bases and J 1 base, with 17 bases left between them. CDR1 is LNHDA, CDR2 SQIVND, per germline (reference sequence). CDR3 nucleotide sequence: TGTGCCAGTAGTTCCCGAGGGTACTTGAAGAACACTGAAGCTTTCTTT. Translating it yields CASSSRGYLKNTEAFF.